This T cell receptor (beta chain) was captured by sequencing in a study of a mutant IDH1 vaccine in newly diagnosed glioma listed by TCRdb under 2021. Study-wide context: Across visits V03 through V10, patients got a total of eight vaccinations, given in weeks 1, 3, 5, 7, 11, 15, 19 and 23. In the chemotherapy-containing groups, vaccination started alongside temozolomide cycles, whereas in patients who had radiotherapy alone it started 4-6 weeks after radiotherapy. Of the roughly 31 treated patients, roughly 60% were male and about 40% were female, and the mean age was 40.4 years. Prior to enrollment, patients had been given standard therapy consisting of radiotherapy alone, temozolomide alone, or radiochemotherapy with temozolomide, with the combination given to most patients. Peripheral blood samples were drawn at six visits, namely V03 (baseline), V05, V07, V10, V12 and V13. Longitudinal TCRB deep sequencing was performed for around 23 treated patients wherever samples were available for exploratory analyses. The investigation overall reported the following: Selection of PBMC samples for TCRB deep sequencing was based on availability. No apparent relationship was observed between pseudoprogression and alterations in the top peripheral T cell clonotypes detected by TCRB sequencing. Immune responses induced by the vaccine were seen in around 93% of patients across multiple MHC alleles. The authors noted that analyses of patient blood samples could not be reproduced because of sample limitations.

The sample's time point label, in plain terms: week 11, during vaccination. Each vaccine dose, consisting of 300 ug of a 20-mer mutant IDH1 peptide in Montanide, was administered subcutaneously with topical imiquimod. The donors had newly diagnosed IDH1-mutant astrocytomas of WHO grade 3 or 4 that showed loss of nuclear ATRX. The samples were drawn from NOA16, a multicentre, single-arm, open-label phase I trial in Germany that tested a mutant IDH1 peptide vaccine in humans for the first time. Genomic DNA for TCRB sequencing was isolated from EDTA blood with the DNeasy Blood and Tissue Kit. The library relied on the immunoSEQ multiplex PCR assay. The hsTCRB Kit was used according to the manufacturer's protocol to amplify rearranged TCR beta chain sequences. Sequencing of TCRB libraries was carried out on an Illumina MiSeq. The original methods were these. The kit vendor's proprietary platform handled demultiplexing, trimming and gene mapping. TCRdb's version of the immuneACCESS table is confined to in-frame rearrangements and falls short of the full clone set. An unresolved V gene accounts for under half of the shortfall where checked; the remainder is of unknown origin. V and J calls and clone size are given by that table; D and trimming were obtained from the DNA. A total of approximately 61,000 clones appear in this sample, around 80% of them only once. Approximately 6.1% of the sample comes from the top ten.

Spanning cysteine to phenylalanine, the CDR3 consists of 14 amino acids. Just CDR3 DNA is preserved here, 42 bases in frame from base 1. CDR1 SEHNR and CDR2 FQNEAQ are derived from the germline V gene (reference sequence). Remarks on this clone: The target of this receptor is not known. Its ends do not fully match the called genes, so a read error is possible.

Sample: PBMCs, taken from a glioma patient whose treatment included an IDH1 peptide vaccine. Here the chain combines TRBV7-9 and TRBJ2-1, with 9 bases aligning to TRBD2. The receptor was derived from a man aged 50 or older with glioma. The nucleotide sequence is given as TGTGCCAGCAGCCTAGCGGGGTTCGCGGATGAGCAGTTCTTC. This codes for CASSLAGFADEQFF.